One and the same sample provided the 3 T cell receptor beta chains below, sequenced in a study of beta chain features in type 1 diabetes. The investigators reverse transcribed all of the isolated RNA, so they sequenced expressed TCRB transcripts. Repertoires were generated with immunoSEQ multiplex PCR, while TCRdb's copy carries only in-frame clones and drops some. The repertoire holds 620,000 or so clones, less than 20% seen once, with more than 0.08% in the top ten. Sequenced material: naive CD4+ T cells from blood. Receptor source: a young man in good health.

This clone was counted at least ten times. This chain links TRBV5-4 with TRBJ2-3, with D perhaps TRBD1 (5 bases). The V gene lost 2 bases and the J gene lost 2 bases, with 9 bases spanning the gap. The CDR3 runs to 14 residues. Germline V gene lookup returns CDR1 SGHNT and CDR2 YYREEE (reference sequence). Written as DNA, the CDR3 is TGTGCCAGCAGCTTTAGTGGGGCCACAGATACGCAGTATTTT. Translation: CASSFSGATDTQYF.

This clone was counted only a few times. This chain connects TRBV5-4 to TRBJ2-3; 9 positions agree with TRBD2. The trim removed 0 bases at V and 2 bases at J, leaving 4 bases unmatched. The CDR3 has 16 amino acids. Germline CDR1 and CDR2: SGHNT and YYREEE (reference sequence). The CDR3 protein is CASSLVREGLTDTQYF. The CDR3 region has the DNA TGTGCCAGCAGCTTGGTGCGGGAGGGCCTCACAGATACGCAGTATTTT.

The chain is built from TRBV5-6 and TRBJ2-5, with 7 bases fitting TRBD1. The J segment lost 2 bases and the V segment lost 3 bases, leaving 4 bases of the junction unmatched. This CDR3 is 14 amino acids long. Per the germline V gene, CDR1 is SGHDT and CDR2 is YYEEEE. The CDR3 nucleotides read TGTGCCAGCAGCTATTGGACAGGTCAAGAGACCCAGTACTTC. Protein product: CASSYWTGQETQYF.